This TCR beta chain was found in a study of blood T cell repertoires in COVID-19 (dated by TCRdb to the early 2020s). Study-level background: The collaborator samples originated in the United States, Italy and Spain and spanned the acute and convalescent phases of COVID-19. Sample metadata almost always included a de-identified subject ID, COVID-19 status, age in years and sex. The samples were drawn from two sources: the first 160 participants of the ongoing ImmuneRACE study, and 1,000 to 1,500 subjects contributed by 6 global collaborators. The material from the prospective study consisted of cDNA or gDNA derived from T cells, B-cell-depleted T cells, or PBMCs. Subjects who had been exposed to COVID-19, were actively infected with it, or had recovered from it provided the deeply sampled blood TCRbeta repertoires that made up the dataset. Where available, HLA class I and class II types were obtained from metadata supplied by the sample provider rather than from assay-based typing. A freely available public database, intended as a resource for researchers studying the immune response to SARS-CoV-2, is where the repertoires were released. The investigation overall reported the following: The amount of clinical and demographic metadata varied by source and participant and was provided uncurated.

CDR1 and CDR2, per the germline V gene (reference sequence), are MNHNY and SVGAGI. The cysteine opens and the phenylalanine closes a CDR3 of 14 amino acids. Here the CDR3 DNA is all that survives: 42 bases in frame from base 1. V sheds 8 bases and J sheds 6 bases, leaving 16 bases between their ends. As regards this clone: Its antigen specificity is not known. No base qualities exist here, and no much larger clone lies one base off it.

Each collaborating institution followed its own protocols to collect whole blood in K2EDTA tubes. Collaborator samples were shipped for TCRbeta analysis as frozen whole blood, isolated PBMCs, or DNA extracted from either sample type. The immunoSEQ Assay, a bias-controlled multiplex PCR, was used to amplify TCRbeta CDR3 regions from genomic DNA. As for the original processing: The number of nucleated cells in each sample was estimated from the amplification of reference gene primers within the assay. Sequence reads were collapsed and filtered to measure the absolute abundance of every unique TCRbeta CDR3 rearrangement. For each sample, productive Simpson clonality was calculated by taking the square root of Simpson's diversity index across productive rearrangements. In its TCRdb copy, this immuneACCESS table keeps in-frame sequences only and misses some clones. Where compared with another copy, unresolved V genes explain less than half of these, and the others have no known cause. Clonal size and the V and J genes are those of that table, whereas D and trimming came from the DNA. The sample table holds a few hundred thousand clones, of which around 86% were seen once. The ten largest account for 1.5% to 2% of the sample.

Source material: peripheral blood. This TCR came from a woman aged 50 to 65 with acute or convalescent COVID-19. The chain employs TRBV6-6 and TRBJ2-2; TRBD1 might be the D gene, on 6 matching bases. The nucleotides read TGTGCCAGCCTATACAGCACAGGGCCCGGGGAGCTGTTTTTT. The translation is CASLYSTGPGELFF.